This T cell receptor beta chain came from a study of identical twins' blood T cells. Points on this clonotype: One end of the junction is discordant with germline, which a read error may explain.

MiXCR was run by TCRdb on the 5' RACE reads, yielding one entry per CDR3 protein. The repertoire has 350,000 to 400,000 distinct CDR3 sequences, about 28% of them found once; the top ten carry roughly 5.5%. The CDR3 spans 13 residues. Per the germline V gene, CDR1 is DFQATT and CDR2 is SNEGSKA (reference sequence). The rearrangement links TRBV20-1 to TRBJ2-7; D is ambiguous. This sequence was found in a woman aged 18 to 49 in good health. The sequenced sample was PBMCs. The CDR3 spells CGARVTLRPEQYF. The CDR3 coding sequence is TGCGGTGCTAGAGTCACTCTTCGGCCCGAGCAGTACTTC.